Included here is one T cell receptor (beta chain) sequence, with context. As yet, its antigen is unknown. This record comes from a study of T cells after yellow fever vaccination. Germline CDR1 reads MNHEY; CDR2 reads SMNVEV (reference sequence). The CDR3 is 11 residues long. With 10 bases clipped from V and 4 bases from J, the junction kept 3 bases outside the gene matches. One entry per CDR3 protein results from TCRdb running MiXCR on the 5' RACE reads. Here the sample spans around 350,000 distinct CDR3 sequences, more than 5.5% being singletons. Study-level findings and limits: The study noted that FACS-sorted repertoires could contain abundant clonotypes contaminating from the bulk population.

The receptor was isolated from a man between 25 and 39 years old who received the YFV17D yellow fever vaccine. The sample consisted of PBMCs, taken 5 days after the yellow fever booster vaccination. The chain carries TRBV27 and TRBJ1-2; 7 nucleotides align to TRBD1. The CDR3 nucleotides are TGTGCCACCCGACAGGGCTATGGCTACACCTTC. It codes for CATRQGYGYTF.